This TCR beta chain was sequenced in a study of cytomegalovirus exposure and HLA in healthy donors. Measured with immunoSEQ multiplex PCR; TCRdb has only the in-frame clones, and not every one. The table shows 250,000 to 300,000 clones, with 70% to 90% occurring only once. Trimming took 5 bases from V and 1 from J; bases not matched to a gene: 13. The CDR3 has 18 residues. Study outcomes and limitations: In vitro, a few CMV-associated chains proved specific for CMV antigens. The tendency of first-cohort TCR clusters to co-occur in the roughly 130 validation repertoires was the finding of a later analysis. Cytomegalovirus association was assigned to some 160 TCR beta chains.

About this clone: Its antigen is not known.

A 120-subject validation cohort, separate from the roughly 680-subject first cohort, supplied the donors. The sequenced sample was PBMCs. The TCR sequence derives from a woman younger than 30 in good health and CMV-seronegative. The rearrangement joins TRBV5-7 to TRBJ2-1, with 9 bases that match TRBD1. TRBV5-7 is an open reading frame, and its role is uncertain. For the CDR3, the DNA is TGTGCCAGCAGGCCCGGGACAGGGAGTGGCGGGTCCTACAATGAGCAGTTCTTC. It specifies CASRPGTGSGGSYNEQFF.